Below, 8 T cell receptor beta chains from the same sample are listed, as sequenced in a study of T cell clonotyping in hematopoietic cell transplantation (dated by TCRdb to the early 2020s). The intended sense of this specimen's time point label: recipient sample about 28 days before transplant, after cytoreduction. The library came from the immunoSEQ multiplex PCR assay. Drawn from immuneACCESS, this table holds only the in-frame rearrangements with V and J called that TCRdb kept. Clones are partly lost; checked studies trace under half to an unresolved V gene and leave the rest unexplained. The table for this sample lists more than 25,000 clones; 90% to 95% of them were counted only once. The ten largest clonotypes hold approximately 2% of the sample. Sequencing was performed on peripheral blood mononuclear cells, taken before stem cell transplant. These receptors were obtained from a man aged 50 to 59 with acute myeloid leukemia. Some clones in this sample may be carry-over from other donors' samples.

V gene TRBV4-1 combines with J gene TRBJ1-2; 9 nucleotides agree with TRBD1. Germline V lookup: CDR1 MGHRA, CDR2 YSYEKL. J lost 6 bases, V lost 1 base, and 9 bases had no gene match. This CDR3 spans 16 amino acids. The CDR3 DNA is TGCGCCAGCAGCCAAGGCGGGACAGGGACGGTGGATGGCTACACCTTC. Translation gives CASSQGGTGTVDGYTF.

The chain recombines TRBV29-1 with TRBJ2-1; 7 bases fit TRBD1. V dropped 6 bases and J dropped 4; count of bases not matched to a gene: 9. The CDR3 has 14 amino acids. Germline assignment: CDR1 SQVTM and CDR2 ANQGSEA. CDR3 in DNA: TGCAGCGTGCTCCGGGACAGCACATACAATGAGCAGTTCTTC. This codes for CSVLRDSTYNEQFF.

The chain recombines TRBV19 with TRBJ1-5; D remains unclear. CDR1 and CDR2 (germline): LNHDA, SQIVND (reference sequence). The CDR3 consists of 15 residues. Trimming shortened V by 1 base and J by 2 bases, and 9 bases separated the two germline ends. CDR3 coding DNA: TGTGCCAGTAGTATAGGGCGACAAGGCAATCAGCCCCAGCATTTT. It yields the protein CASSIGRQGNQPQHF.

V and J are TRBV5-5 and TRBJ1-1, with no clear D. Per the germline V gene, CDR1 is SGHKS and CDR2 is YYEKEE (reference sequence). Trimming took off 0 bases at V and 10 bases at J, with 13 bases between the two ends. This CDR3 has 13 amino acids. CDR3 coding DNA: TGTGCCAGCAGCTTGGGCCTATCAGTGGGAGCTTTCTTT. Residues: CASSLGLSVGAFF.

The count of this clone is one. The rearrangement links TRBV28 to TRBJ1-1; TRBD1 agrees at 7 bases. The CDR3 extends over 12 amino acids. Per the germline V gene, CDR1 is MDHEN and CDR2 is SYDVKM. Trimming took 10 bases from V and 1 from J; bases not matched to a gene: 3. The CDR3 here is CAIRTGNTEAFF. CDR3 bases: TGTGCCATCCGGACAGGGAACACTGAAGCTTTCTTT.

The V gene is TRBV5-1, the J gene TRBJ2-1; no firm D call. This CDR3 is built from 12 residues. V lost 4 bases and J lost 9, with 11 bases in between. Germline V lookup: CDR1 SGHRS, CDR2 YFSETQ. CDR3 coding DNA: TGCGCCAGCAGCGATACAAGGCGTGAGCAGTTCTTC. Translation gives CASSDTRREQFF.

The rearrangement links TRBV27 to TRBJ1-5; 8 nucleotides match TRBD1. Unmatched junction bases numbered 8, after V lost 5 bases and J lost 2 bases. The germline V gene has CDR1 MNHEY and CDR2 SMNVEV (reference sequence). This CDR3 region has 16 residues. CDR3 residues: CASSPRTGSGNQPQHF. CDR3 coding DNA: TGTGCCAGCAGTCCTCGGACAGGGTCAGGCAATCAGCCCCAGCATTTT.

The chain links TRBV7-2 to TRBJ2-2; no clear D. CDR3 length equals 13 residues. V was pared by 5 bases and J by 2 bases, with 6 bases between. Germline loops: CDR1 SGHTA, CDR2 FQGNSA. Here the CDR3 reads CASSPSNTGELFF. The CDR3 nucleotides read TGTGCCAGCAGCCCTTCCAACACCGGGGAGCTGTTTTTT. Full variable domain (outside the CDR3, taken from reference TRBV7-2 and TRBJ2-2): GAGVSQSPSNKVTEKGKDVELRCDPISGHTALYWYRQSLGQGLEFLIYFQGNSAPDKSGLPSDRFSAERTGGSVSTLTIQRTQQEDSAVYLCASSPSNTGELFFGEGSRLTVL.